These 30 T cell receptor beta chains came from one sample sequenced in a study of Tregs in tolerant kidney transplant recipients. The protocol was immunoSEQ multiplex PCR, while the TCRdb copy is restricted to in-frame clones and leaves out a portion. The repertoire consists of 90,000 or so clones, with 90% to 95% occurring once and the leading ten covering 4.7%. The source material was CD8+ T cells from blood. The receptors come from a human donor in good health.

This clone was seen just once. The rearrangement uses TRBV9 and TRBJ2-2; TRBD2 might be the D (5 bases). The V and J ends lost 0 bases and 7 bases respectively, with 7 bases between them. CDR1 SGDLS and CDR2 YYNGEE come from the germline V gene. CDR3 length: 13 amino acids. In DNA form, the CDR3 reads TGTGCCAGCAGCGTAGCGGGAAGCGGGGAGCTGTTTTTT. Amino acid sequence: CASSVAGSGELFF.

The rearrangement links TRBV9 to TRBJ2-1, with D uncertain. Deletions cut 6 bases from V and 0 bases from J, with 10 bases between. Germline loops: CDR1 SGDLS, CDR2 YYNGEE. This CDR3 spans 14 amino acids. CDR3 sequence (DNA): TGTGCCAGCACGCTGGCGAGCTCCTACAATGAGCAGTTCTTC. Translation gives CASTLASSYNEQFF.

The rearrangement joins TRBV12-5 to TRBJ2-1; tentative D call: TRBD2 (5 bases). V shed 0 bases and J shed 0 bases, with 15 bases lying between them. Germline V CDR1 and CDR2: LGHNT, FRNRAP. The CDR3 is made up of 18 amino acids. The chain's CDR3 is CASGLVERTLSSYNEQFF. Here the CDR3 DNA reads TGTGCTAGTGGTTTGGTAGAACGGACTCTGAGCTCCTACAATGAGCAGTTCTTC.

V is TRBV7-3 and J is TRBJ2-1; 8 nucleotides align to TRBD1. CDR1 is SGHTA, CDR2 FQGTGA, per germline. The CDR3 is 12 amino acids. V lost 11 bases to trimming and J lost 8 bases; unmatched junction nucleotides: 8. This CDR3 reads CASGQGVDEQFF. CDR3 coding DNA: TGTGCCTCTGGACAGGGCGTCGATGAGCAGTTCTTC.

The chain joins TRBV5-6 to TRBJ1-5; weak D call: TRBD1 (6 bases). The germline V and J ends were trimmed by 0 bases and 9 bases, with 13 bases remaining between them. The germline gives CDR1 SGHDT, CDR2 YYEEEE. This CDR3 is built from 14 residues. CDR3 amino acids: CASSLAPGVRPQHF. CDR3 nucleotides: TGTGCCAGCAGCTTGGCCCCAGGGGTCCGGCCCCAGCATTTT.

The chain carries TRBV4-1 and TRBJ2-7, with D unresolved. Between the trimmed V and J ends, which lost 1 base and 2 bases, there was a span of 12 bases. The CDR3 is 15 residues long. Germline assignment: CDR1 MGHRA and CDR2 YSYEKL. CDR3 residues: CASSQVSPAAYEQYF. CDR3 DNA: TGCGCCAGCAGCCAAGTATCCCCCGCTGCCTACGAGCAGTACTTC.

V usage is TRBV7-6 and J usage is TRBJ1-2, with 9 bases that match TRBD1. The CDR3 is 15 residues long. Germline CDR1 reads SGHVS; CDR2 reads FNYEAQ. Unmatched junction bases numbered 9, after V lost 5 bases and J lost 5 bases. Here the CDR3 reads CASSPGTGWSYGYTF. CDR3 DNA: TGTGCCAGCAGCCCCGGGACAGGGTGGTCTTATGGCTACACCTTC.

The genes are TRBV20-1 and TRBJ1-2; possible D gene TRBD1, 5 bases. The CDR3 runs to 11 residues. Germline V gene data show CDR1 as DFQATT and CDR2 as SNEGSKA (reference sequence). The DNA for the CDR3 is TGCAGAGCCAGGGCAGGATATGGCTACACCTTC. This gives the protein CRARAGYGYTF.

V is TRBV5-6 and J is TRBJ2-1; D remains ambiguous. Germline V gene sequence: CDR1 SGHDT, CDR2 YYEEEE. CDR3 length: 15 amino acids. Trimming took 2 bases from V and 0 from J, leaving 9 bases between them. CDR3 region: CASSFGRSSYNEQFF. CDR3 DNA: TGTGCCAGCAGCTTTGGCAGAAGCTCCTACAATGAGCAGTTCTTC. The full variable domain, in which reference TRBV5-6 and TRBJ2-1 provide the parts outside the CDR3, is DAGVTQSPTHLIKTRGQQVTLRCSPKSGHDTVSWYQQALGQGPQFIFQYYEEEERQRGNFPDRFSGHQFPNYSSELNVNALLLGDSALYLCASSFGRSSYNEQFFGPGTRLTVL.

V usage is TRBV18 and J usage is TRBJ2-7; TRBD1 aligns across 7 bases. Germline lookup yields CDR1 KGHSH and CDR2 LQKENI. V shed 0 bases and J 1 base; nucleotides not matched to a gene: 9. The CDR3 length is 17 residues. The CDR3 bases are TGTGCCAGCTCACCACCGCGAGGGACAGTTCTTTCCTACGAGCAGTACTTC. Its translation is CASSPPRGTVLSYEQYF.

The chain carries TRBV6-1 and TRBJ2-3, with a tentative D call TRBD2 (5 bases). The CDR3 has 19 amino acids. V was pared by 3 bases and J by 0 bases, with 22 bases between. CDR1 and CDR2 (germline): MNHNS, SASEGT. The CDR3 coding sequence is TGTGCCAGCAGTGAGACATCGGCCCCGGAGGCTCCTAGCACAGATACGCAGTATTTT. As protein: CASSETSAPEAPSTDTQYF.

The chain combines TRBV10-3 with TRBJ2-1; D call uncertain. The V gene's germline CDR1 is ENHRY and CDR2 SYGVKD. The CDR3 runs 14 residues. Trimming took 5 bases from V and 0 from J, leaving 8 bases between them. CDR3 sequence reads: CAISPAFSYNEQFF. The CDR3, as DNA: TGTGCCATCAGTCCCGCCTTCTCCTACAATGAGCAGTTCTTC.

The chain employs TRBV13 and TRBJ2-1, with D possibly matching TRBD1 (7 bases). Trimming cost V 0 bases and J 7 bases, with 13 bases left between them. The germline CDR1 and CDR2 sequences are PRHDT and FYEKMQ (reference sequence). The CDR3 loop spans 15 amino acids. In nucleotides, the CDR3 is TGTGCCAGCAGCTTAGGCGTGGCAGGGGGGAATGAGCAGTTCTTC. It encodes CASSLGVAGGNEQFF.

The chain joins TRBV21-1 to TRBJ2-7; TRBD2 is taken as the D call from the table, unchecked against the DNA. TRBV21-1 is a documented pseudogene. The CDR3 loop spans 16 amino acids. The CDR3 DNA sequence: TGTGCCCCCGGGACTAGCGGGAGGCCAGACGACTACGAGCAGTACTTC. Translation: CAPGTSGRPDDYEQYF.

The chain is built from TRBV19 and TRBJ1-2, with a tentative D call TRBD1 (5 bases). The germline V gene encodes CDR1 LNHDA and CDR2 SQIVND (reference sequence). With 1 base removed from V and 4 bases from J, the gap between germline ends came to 13 bases. The CDR3 spans 15 residues. This CDR3 reads CASSIVGATGYGYTF. The CDR3 DNA sequence: TGTGCCAGTAGTATAGTTGGGGCGACGGGCTATGGCTACACCTTC.

The chain uses TRBV25-1 and TRBJ2-7; no firm D call. In germline, CDR1 is MGHDK, CDR2 SYGVNS. The CDR3 is made up of 14 amino acids. V lost 9 bases, J lost 3 bases, and 18 bases lay in between. DNA for the CDR3: TGTGCCAGAGCCCCCACCCCTACGGACTACGAGCAGTACTTC. It translates to CARAPTPTDYEQYF.

The chain combines TRBV27 with TRBJ2-1; tentatively, D is TRBD1 (6 bases). The V gene's germline CDR1 is MNHEY and CDR2 SMNVEV (reference sequence). The CDR3 consists of 13 residues. The germline V and J ends were trimmed by 6 bases and 4 bases, with 10 bases remaining between them. CDR3 residues: CASSPGAYNEQFF. CDR3 nucleotide sequence: TGTGCCAGCAGCCCAGGGGCTTACAATGAGCAGTTCTTC.

The chain joins TRBV11-1 to TRBJ2-7; maybe TRBD2 (6 bases). Germline V gives CDR1 SGHAT, CDR2 FQDESV (reference sequence). The CDR3 is made up of 14 amino acids. Trimming stripped 3 bases from V and 4 bases from J, with 13 bases between. CDR3 sequence: CASSLGGVGYEQYF. CDR3 nucleotide sequence: TGTGCCAGCAGCTTGGGGGGAGTAGGATACGAGCAGTACTTC.

CDR3 loop: CASSLHPNTEAFF. The CDR3 DNA is TGCGCCAGCAGTTTACACCCGAACACTGAAGCTTTCTTT. This chain connects TRBV10-1 to TRBJ1-1; D gene ambiguous. With 5 bases removed from V and 1 base from J, the gap between germline ends came to 8 bases. The germline CDR1 and CDR2 sequences are WNHNN and SYGVQD (reference sequence). CDR3 length: 13 amino acids.

DNA for the CDR3: TGTGCCTGGACCCGACATCCCTCTGGGGCCAACGTCCTGACTTTC. It translates to CAWTRHPSGANVLTF. The chain recombines TRBV30 with TRBJ2-6; D remains unclear. The V gene's germline CDR1 is GTSNPN and CDR2 SVGIG (reference sequence). This CDR3 comprises 15 residues. The ends were cut back, 4 bases at V and 0 bases at J, with 10 bases in the middle.

CDR3 residues: CAISESVGGLLEQYF. CDR3 coding DNA: TGTGCCATCAGTGAGTCGGTGGGTGGGCTGTTGGAGCAGTACTTC. The chain joins TRBV10-3 to TRBJ2-7; D remains unclear. Trimming removed 0 bases at V and 7 bases at J, with 16 bases between. Germline lookup yields CDR1 ENHRY and CDR2 SYGVKD. This CDR3 is built from 15 residues.

The chain uses TRBV29-1 and TRBJ2-4; 9 bases fit TRBD1. The CDR3 is made up of 14 amino acids. Unmatched junction bases numbered 4, after V lost 3 bases and J lost 4 bases. Germline V gene lookup returns CDR1 SQVTM and CDR2 ANQGSEA. CDR3: CSVEGQGSKNIQYF. The CDR3, as DNA: TGCAGCGTTGAGGGACAGGGATCAAAAAACATTCAGTACTTC.

V is TRBV27 and J is TRBJ1-3; D not certain. Germline assignment: CDR1 MNHEY and CDR2 SMNVEV (reference sequence). Trimming shortened V by 3 bases and J by 1 base, and 10 bases separated the two germline ends. The CDR3 contains 15 residues. This chain's CDR3 is CASSLTLASGNTIYF. As DNA, the CDR3 is TGTGCCAGCAGTTTGACACTCGCGTCTGGAAACACCATATATTTT.

This sequence joins TRBV10-1 and TRBJ2-7, with a weak D call TRBD2 (6 bases). There are 13 residues in the CDR3. The germline V and J ends were trimmed by 4 bases and 3 bases, with 10 bases remaining between them. Germline V CDR1 and CDR2: WNHNN, SYGVQD (reference sequence). CDR3 nucleotides: TGCGCCAGCAGTGGGACGGGACTCTACGAGCAGTACTTC. Its protein product is CASSGTGLYEQYF.

J is TRBJ2-1 and V is TRBV4-1, with 10 positions matching TRBD2. The V gene's germline CDR1 is MGHRA and CDR2 YSYEKL. V lost 4 bases and J lost 9; bases outside the gene matches: 12. The CDR3 has 16 amino acids. This CDR3 reads CASSLVDTSGITEQFF. DNA for the CDR3: TGCGCCAGCAGCCTAGTCGACACTAGCGGGATTACTGAGCAGTTCTTC.

J is TRBJ1-2 and V is TRBV5-4; no definite D call. Trimming took off 3 bases at V and 3 bases at J, with 18 bases between the two ends. Germline assignment: CDR1 SGHNT and CDR2 YYREEE (reference sequence). The CDR3 extends over 16 amino acids. CDR3 coding DNA: TGTGCCAGCAGCTCGGCCGGGAGGAGTCGCGACTATGGCTACACCTTC. Translated: CASSSAGRSRDYGYTF.

CDR3 sequence (DNA): TGTGCCAGCAGCTTAAACAGGGGGCCCTATGGCTACACCTTC. This translates into CASSLNRGPYGYTF. V usage is TRBV5-4 and J usage is TRBJ1-2, with 9 bases that match TRBD1. The V segment lost 2 bases and the J segment 4 bases; nucleotides outside the gene matches: 3. Per germline, CDR1 SGHNT and CDR2 YYREEE (reference sequence). CDR3 length equals 14 residues. The entire variable domain, with the rest obtained from reference TRBV5-4 and TRBJ1-2, is as follows: ETGVTQSPTHLIKTRGQQVTLRCSSQSGHNTVSWYQQALGQGPQFIFQYYREEENGRGNFPPRFSGLQFPNYSSELNVNALELDDSALYLCASSLNRGPYGYTFGSGTRLTVV.

V gene TRBV6-6 combines with J gene TRBJ2-1, with a possible D match to TRBD1 (6 bases). Trimming took off 6 bases at V and 9 bases at J, with 18 bases between the two ends. The CDR3 length is 14 residues. Looked up from germline, CDR1 is MNHNY and CDR2 is SVGAGI (reference sequence). CDR3 loop: CASSRGDRRSEQFF. The CDR3, as DNA: TGTGCCAGCAGCCGAGGCGACAGGCGGAGTGAGCAGTTCTTC.

This clone was seen a few times. The chain couples TRBV19 to TRBJ2-7; 9 positions agree with TRBD1. This CDR3 contains 17 residues. From germline, CDR1 is LNHDA and CDR2 SQIVND (reference sequence). After removal of 6 bases from V and 1 base from J, the junction contained 13 bases not matched to a gene. As DNA, the CDR3 is TGTGCCAGTAGCTCGACTAGGTCTGGACAGGGGTCCTACGAGCAGTACTTC. It yields the protein CASSSTRSGQGSYEQYF.

This chain connects TRBV7-9 to TRBJ2-7, with 11 bases aligning to TRBD2. V lost 4 bases to trimming and J lost 5 bases; unmatched junction nucleotides: 4. Germline CDR1 SEHNR, CDR2 FQNEAQ (reference sequence). This CDR3 region has 14 residues. The CDR3 DNA follows: TGTGCCAGCAGCTCTACTAGCGGGAGCGACGAGCAGTACTTC. Its translation: CASSSTSGSDEQYF.